This entry features one TCR beta chain sequence. The data were produced by immunoSEQ multiplex PCR, yet TCRdb's version contains in-frame clones alone and is incomplete. Of 55,000 to 75,000 clones listed, around 86% are singletons. The data are from a study of technical replicates of blood from a few donors. Germline V CDR1 and CDR2: GTSNPN, SVGIG (reference sequence). CDR3 length: 12 amino acids. J gave up 4 bases and V 4 bases, and 2 bases lay outside the gene matches. The sequence came from a human donor in good health. Some clones in this sample may be carry-over from other donors' samples. This chain joins TRBV30 and TRBJ2-7; 9 bases agree with TRBD1. Sample: PBMCs. CDR3 sequence (DNA): TGTGCCTGGAACAGGGGGCTTTACGAGCAGTACTTC. Its translation: CAWNRGLYEQYF.